The clone carrying this TCR beta chain appeared a few times. Its antigen remains unidentified. This entry is derived from a study of cytomegalovirus exposure and HLA in healthy donors. The CDR3 covers 18 residues. J gave up 4 bases and V 2 bases, and 14 bases lay outside the gene matches. Germline-derived CDR1 and CDR2 are MRHNA and SNTAGT. Overall study results and limits: Cytomegalovirus-associated TCR beta chains were listed, numbering more than 150. Owing to their indistinguishability, certain V segments, notably TRBV6-2 and TRBV6-3, were excluded.

PCR primers comprised 60 Vbeta and 13 Jbeta primers. Only in-frame clones appear in the TCRdb table, and some are missing; sequencing was by immunoSEQ multiplex PCR. The sample holds 150,000 to 200,000 clones; roughly 80% are singletons and the top ten take approximately 11%. Although they were nominally healthy when sampled, donors likely had unrecorded immune exposures. The gene calls are TRBV6-4 and TRBJ2-7; TRBD1 matches at 10 bases. The clonotype was recovered from a man younger than 35 in good health and CMV-seropositive. The sample taken for sequencing was PBMCs. The CDR3 protein is CASSDLEGHRDRGYEQYF. The DNA of the CDR3 is TGTGCCAGCAGTGACCTCGAAGGGCACCGGGACAGGGGATACGAGCAGTACTTC.